Listed below are T cell receptor beta chains from one sample, sequenced in a study of cytomegalovirus exposure and HLA in healthy donors. Some clones are missing from TCRdb's copy, which holds only in-frame ones; the method was immunoSEQ multiplex PCR. The sample gives about 130,000 clones, 17% of which show up once; approximately 2.6% is in the top ten. What was sequenced was PBMCs. These receptors originate from a female donor in good health and CMV-seropositive. Each CDR3 is given with its conserved first and last residue. The D gene is left open where the match is weak. Only part of the rows carry a size: once, few, many, or a class if the clone is expanded.

d_gene | abundance | j_gene | v_gene | CDR3aa | CDR3nt
NA | NA | TRBJ1-5 | TRBV6-4 | CASRRQAPREPQHF | TGTGCCAGCAGGAGACAGGCTCCTCGGGAGCCCCAGCATTTT
NA | NA | TRBJ2-2 | TRBV27 | CASRRLSSTGELFF | TGTGCCAGCAGACGACTATCAAGCACCGGGGAGCTGTTTTTT
NA | few | TRBJ1-5 | TRBV15 | CATSRGQTPWEGSNQPQHF | TGTGCCACCAGCAGAGGACAGACCCCTTGGGAGGGTAGCAATCAGCCCCAGCATTTT
TRBD2 | NA | TRBJ2-5 | TRBV4-3 | CASSQDGRGIQETQYF | TGCGCCAGCAGCCAAGACGGGCGGGGGATTCAAGAGACCCAGTACTTC
NA | NA | TRBJ2-5 | TRBV10-2 | CASRRGYMVGYQETQYF | TGCGCCAGCAGGAGGGGGTACATGGTGGGGTACCAAGAGACCCAGTACTTC
TRBD1 | NA | TRBJ2-7 | TRBV5-6 | CASSPYGTELSYEQYF | TGTGCCAGCAGCCCGTACGGGACAGAGCTATCCTACGAGCAGTACTTC
TRBD1 | NA | TRBJ1-4 | TRBV10-2 | CASSERDRGPYEKLFF | TGCGCCAGCAGTGAGAGGGACAGGGGGCCTTATGAAAAACTGTTTTTT
TRBD1 | few | TRBJ2-7 | TRBV4-2 | CASSQDGRTGEPYEQYF | TGTGCCAGCAGCCAAGACGGTAGGACAGGTGAACCTTACGAGCAGTACTTC
TRBD1 | few | TRBJ2-1 | TRBV4-3 | CASSHRDRVNEQFF | TGCGCCAGCAGCCACCGGGACAGGGTTAATGAGCAGTTCTTC
NA | few | TRBJ2-7 | TRBV7-2 | CASSPGTLPSEQYF | TGTGCCAGCAGCCCCGGGACTCTTCCCTCCGAGCAGTACTTC
TRBD2 | few | TRBJ2-1 | TRBV29-1 | CSVNPTSGRVYEQFF | TGCAGCGTCAACCCGACTAGCGGGAGAGTCTATGAGCAGTTCTTC
NA | NA | TRBJ2-1 | TRBV6-1 | CASERARSEQFF | TGTGCCAGCGAGAGGGCCAGGAGCGAGCAGTTCTTC